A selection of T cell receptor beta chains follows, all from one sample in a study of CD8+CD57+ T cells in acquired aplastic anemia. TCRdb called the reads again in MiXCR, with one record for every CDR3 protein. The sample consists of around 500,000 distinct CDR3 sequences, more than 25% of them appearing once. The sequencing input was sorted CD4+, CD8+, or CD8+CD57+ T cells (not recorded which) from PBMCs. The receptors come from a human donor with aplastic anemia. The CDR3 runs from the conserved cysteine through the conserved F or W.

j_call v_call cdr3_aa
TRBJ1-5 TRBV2 CASKGGVYQPQHF
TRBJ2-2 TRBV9 CASSVEGSGLAGLAGELFF
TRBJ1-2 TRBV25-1 CASSGMGFRGDGYTF
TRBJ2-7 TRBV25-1 CASSFLDRGSYEQYF
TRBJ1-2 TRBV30 CAWSATGTGVGFTF
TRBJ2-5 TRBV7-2 CASSYGPRETQYF
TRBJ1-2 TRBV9 CASSPDADGYTF
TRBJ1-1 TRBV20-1 CSASGGNTEAFF
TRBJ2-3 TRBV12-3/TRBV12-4 CASSPFPGLADNTDTQYF
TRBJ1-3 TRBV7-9 CASSSPGYGNTIYF
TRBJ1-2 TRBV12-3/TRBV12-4 CASSRGQGIYGYTF
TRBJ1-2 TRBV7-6 CASSFGGTGPDYGYTF
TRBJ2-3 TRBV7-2 CASSLRSGTDTQYF
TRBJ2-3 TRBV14 CASSQGVSLTQYF